This entry features one T cell receptor beta chain sequence. The data were obtained in a study of blood T cell repertoires in COVID-19. The method was immunoSEQ multiplex PCR; TCRdb's version includes in-frame clones alone and lacks a portion of them. The table has 250,000 to 300,000 clones, roughly 90% seen once. V lost 3 bases, J lost 1 base, and 10 bases lay in between. Germline V gene lookup returns CDR1 SGHAT and CDR2 FQNNGV. The CDR3 extends over 15 amino acids. The sequencing sample was made of PBMCs or T cells enriched from blood (not recorded which). The clonotype comes from a woman in her sixties who had recovered from COVID-19. The gene calls are TRBV11-2 and TRBJ1-5, with a possible D match to TRBD1 (5 bases). The CDR3 DNA is TGTGCCAGCAGCTTCTTCAGGGAAAGCAATCAGCCCCAGCATTTT. Amino acid sequence: CASSFFRESNQPQHF.